This section outlines one TCR beta chain sequence together with its context. Self-reported history from a screening survey and questionnaire set each donor's cohort. Recovered Cohort 3 donors showed two negative PCRs, clearance, or symptom resolution. This sample stems from a study of blood T cell repertoires in COVID-19. Study overall: The analysed material was cDNA or gDNA that came from T cells, B-cell-depleted T cells, or PBMCs.

V shed 4 bases, J shed 6 bases, and the junction held 5 bases outside the gene matches. The CDR3 is 12 amino acids. The germline V gene encodes CDR1 SQVTM and CDR2 ANQGSEA. Clones were sequenced by immunoSEQ multiplex PCR, and TCRdb holds only the in-frame ones, with some missing. The sample has almost 400,000 clones; roughly 86% are singletons. This TCR came from a woman between 25 and 40 years old who had recovered from COVID-19. Source material: PBMCs or T cells enriched from blood (not recorded which). The chain couples TRBV29-1 to TRBJ1-1; TRBD1 matches at 7 bases. The CDR3 region is CSVVGTVAEAFF. In nucleotides, the CDR3 is TGCAGCGTTGTAGGGACAGTAGCTGAAGCTTTCTTT. Full variable domain (missing parts from reference TRBV29-1 and TRBJ1-1): SAVISQKPSRDICQRGTSLTIQCQVDSQVTMMFWYRQQPGQSLTLIATANQGSEATYESGFVIDKFPISRPNLTFSTLTVSNMSPEDSSIYLCSVVGTVAEAFFGQGTRLTVV.